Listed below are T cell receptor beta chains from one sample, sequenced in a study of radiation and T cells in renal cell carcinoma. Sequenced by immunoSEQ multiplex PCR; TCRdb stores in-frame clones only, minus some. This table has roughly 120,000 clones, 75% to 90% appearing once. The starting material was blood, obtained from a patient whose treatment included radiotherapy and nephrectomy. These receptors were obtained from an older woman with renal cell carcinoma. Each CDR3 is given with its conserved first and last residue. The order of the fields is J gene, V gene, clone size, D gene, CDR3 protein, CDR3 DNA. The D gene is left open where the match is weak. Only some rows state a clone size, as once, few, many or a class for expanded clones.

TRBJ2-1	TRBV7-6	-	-	CASSLVGELLIYENEQFF	TGTGCCAGCAGCTTAGTGGGGGAACTCCTCATATACGAAAATGAGCAGTTCTTC
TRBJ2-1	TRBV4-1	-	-	CASSQGRGRGTYNEQFF	TGCGCCAGCAGCCAAGGCCGCGGCAGGGGCACCTACAATGAGCAGTTCTTC
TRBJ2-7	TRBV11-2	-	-	CASSSAGTLFSYEQYF	TGTGCCAGCAGCTCCGCGGGGACATTATTCTCCTACGAGCAGTACTTC
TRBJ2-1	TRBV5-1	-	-	CASRTGLSYNEQFF	TGCGCCAGCCGAACAGGGCTTTCCTACAATGAGCAGTTCTTC
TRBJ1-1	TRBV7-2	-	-	CASSSLTGKPAEAFF	TGTGCCAGCAGCTCATTGACAGGAAAGCCTGCTGAAGCTTTCTTT
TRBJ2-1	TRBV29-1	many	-	CSVEVWASVENEQFF	TGCAGCGTTGAAGTTTGGGCTAGCGTCGAGAATGAGCAGTTCTTC
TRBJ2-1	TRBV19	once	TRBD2	CASSRPPSGGYNEQFF	TGTGCCAGTAGTCGCCCCCCTAGCGGGGGCTACAATGAGCAGTTCTTC
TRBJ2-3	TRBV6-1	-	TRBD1	CASRKTGGTDTQYF	TGTGCCAGCAGAAAGACAGGGGGCACAGATACGCAGTATTTT
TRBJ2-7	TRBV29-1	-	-	CSVVETENSYEQYF	TGCAGCGTTGTAGAGACAGAGAACTCCTACGAGCAGTACTTC
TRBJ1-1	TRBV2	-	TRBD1	CASSADRGATEAFF	TGTGCCAGCAGCGCCGACAGGGGAGCGACTGAAGCTTTCTTT
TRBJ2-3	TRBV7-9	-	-	CASMTPGGSTDTQYF	TGTGCCAGCATGACCCCCGGGGGTAGCACAGATACGCAGTATTTT
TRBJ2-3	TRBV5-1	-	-	CASSLDYSSITDTQYF	TGCGCCAGCAGCTTGGATTACAGTAGCATAACAGATACGCAGTATTTT
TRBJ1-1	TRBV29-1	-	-	CSVEDGGGQRATEAFF	TGCAGCGTTGAAGATGGGGGAGGACAGCGAGCCACTGAAGCTTTCTTT
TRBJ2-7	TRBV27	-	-	CASSPPGGYEQYF	TGTGCCAGCAGTCCCCCCGGGGGCTACGAGCAGTACTTC
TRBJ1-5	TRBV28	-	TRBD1	CASSSSGGASQPQHF	TGTGCCAGCAGTTCTTCAGGGGGCGCATCTCAGCCCCAGCATTTT
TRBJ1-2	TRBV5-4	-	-	CASSEGDVYYYGYTF	TGTGCCAGCTCGGAAGGGGATGTTTATTACTATGGCTACACCTTC
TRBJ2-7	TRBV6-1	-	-	CASSEFWRAAALDYEQYF	TGTGCCAGCAGTGAATTCTGGCGGGCAGCTGCCTTAGACTACGAGCAGTACTTC
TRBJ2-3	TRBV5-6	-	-	CASSLGPQGSWAQYF	TGTGCCAGCAGCCTCGGGCCCCAGGGGAGTTGGGCGCAGTATTTT
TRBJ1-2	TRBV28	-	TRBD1	CASSFGTGKGGYTF	TGTGCCAGCAGCTTCGGGACAGGGAAAGGTGGCTACACCTTC
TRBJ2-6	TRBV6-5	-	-	CASSSRHAGANVLTF	TGTGCCAGCAGTTCCAGACATGCGGGGGCCAACGTCCTGACTTTC
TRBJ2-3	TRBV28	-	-	CASSLETGLIRDTQYF	TGTGCCAGCAGTTTAGAAACAGGGCTTATAAGAGATACGCAGTATTTT
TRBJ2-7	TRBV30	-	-	CAWNRVPYEQYF	TGTGCCTGGAACAGGGTCCCCTACGAGCAGTACTTC
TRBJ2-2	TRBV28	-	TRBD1	CASSAAGGGTGELFF	TGTGCCAGCAGTGCTGCAGGGGGCGGCACCGGGGAGCTGTTTTTT
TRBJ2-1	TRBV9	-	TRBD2	CASSVGLAGDIGGNEQFF	TGTGCCAGCAGCGTAGGCCTAGCGGGAGATATCGGGGGCAATGAGCAGTTCTTC
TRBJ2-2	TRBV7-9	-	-	CASSTPPTLTQGTGELFF	TGTGCCAGCAGCACCCCACCGACCCTTACCCAGGGGACCGGGGAGCTGTTTTTT
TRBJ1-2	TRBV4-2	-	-	CASSQDSGASYPYTF	TGTGCCAGCAGCCAAGATTCGGGGGCCTCATATCCCTACACCTTC
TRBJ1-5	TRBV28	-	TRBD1	CASSLTGGSNQPQHF	TGTGCCAGCAGTTTGACAGGGGGTAGCAATCAGCCCCAGCATTTT
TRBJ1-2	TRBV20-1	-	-	CSARGGYGYTF	TGCAGTGCTAGAGGGGGCTATGGCTACACCTTC
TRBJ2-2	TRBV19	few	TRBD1	CASSIGRGQGAAGELFF	TGTGCCAGTAGTATAGGAAGGGGACAGGGGGCGGCCGGGGAGCTGTTTTTT
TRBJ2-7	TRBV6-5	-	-	CASRIQGGSEQYF	TGTGCCAGCAGGATACAGGGTGGATCCGAGCAGTACTTC
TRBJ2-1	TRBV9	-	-	CASSGGPGEQFF	TGTGCCAGCAGCGGTGGCCCCGGTGAGCAGTTCTTC
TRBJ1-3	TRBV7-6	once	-	CASSPSGSGNTIYF	TGTGCCAGCAGCCCGTCCGGGAGCGGAAACACCATATATTTT
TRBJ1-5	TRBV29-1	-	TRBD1	CSVTTGGNQPQHF	TGCAGCGTTACTACAGGGGGGAATCAGCCCCAGCATTTT
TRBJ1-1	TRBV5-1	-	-	CASSLQGGRGDTEAFF	TGCGCCAGCAGCTTACAGGGAGGACGTGGAGACACTGAAGCTTTCTTT
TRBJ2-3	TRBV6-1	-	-	CASSELWDSSDTQYF	TGTGCCAGCAGTGAATTGTGGGACTCGAGTGATACGCAGTATTTT
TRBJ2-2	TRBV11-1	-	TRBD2	CASSVLAGTGELFF	TGTGCCAGCAGCGTTCTAGCGGGAACCGGGGAGCTGTTTTTT
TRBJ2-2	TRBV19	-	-	CASSIGQITGELFF	TGTGCCAGTAGTATCGGACAGATCACCGGGGAGCTGTTTTTT
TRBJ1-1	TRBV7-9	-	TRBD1	CASSLVPGGTEAFF	TGTGCCAGCAGCTTAGTTCCAGGGGGCACTGAAGCTTTCTTT
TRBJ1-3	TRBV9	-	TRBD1	CASSTLGQQFSGNTIYF	TGTGCCAGCAGCACACTGGGACAGCAGTTCTCTGGAAACACCATATATTTT
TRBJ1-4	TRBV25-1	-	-	CASSDRVREKLFF	TGTGCCAGCAGTGACAGGGTGCGAGAAAAACTGTTTTTT
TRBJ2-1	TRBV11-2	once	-	CASSLVGVGEQFF	TGTGCCAGCAGCTTAGTGGGGGTGGGTGAGCAGTTCTTC
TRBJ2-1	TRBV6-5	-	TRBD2	CASSALAGADNEQFF	TGTGCCAGCAGTGCCCTAGCGGGCGCAGACAATGAGCAGTTCTTC
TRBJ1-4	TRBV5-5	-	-	CASSWEVRNGKLFF	TGTGCCAGCAGCTGGGAGGTCAGAAACGGAAAACTGTTTTTT
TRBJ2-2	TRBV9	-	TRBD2	CASSVGSGGAGTGELFF	TGTGCCAGCAGCGTAGGGAGCGGGGGGGCCGGCACCGGGGAGCTGTTTTTT
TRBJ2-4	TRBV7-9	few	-	CASSLVSGIAKNIQYF	TGTGCCAGCAGCTTAGTGTCGGGGATAGCCAAAAACATTCAGTACTTC
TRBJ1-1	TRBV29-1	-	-	CSAMGLNTEAFF	TGCAGCGCCATGGGGCTAAACACTGAAGCTTTCTTT
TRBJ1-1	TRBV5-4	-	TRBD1	CASSPGTGNVETEAFF	TGTGCCAGCAGTCCCGGGACAGGGAACGTTGAAACTGAAGCTTTCTTT